This TCR beta chain was observed in a study of shared clonotypes between healthy human individuals. Repertoires were generated with immunoSEQ multiplex PCR, while TCRdb's copy carries only in-frame clones and drops some. The sample holds approximately 2.5 million clones, approximately 90% seen once. The source material was naive CD4+ T cells sorted from blood. Subset reported: CD45RA+ positively selected. The receptor was derived from a man aged 18-30 years in good health.

CDR3 nucleotides: TGTGCCAGCTCACCTATGAATTCACCCCTCCACTTT. Encoded protein: CASSPMNSPLHF. V is TRBV18 and J is TRBJ1-6; D gene ambiguous. The ends were cut back, 3 bases at V and 7 bases at J, with 4 bases in the middle. The CDR3 runs to 12 residues. Per the germline V gene, CDR1 is KGHSH and CDR2 is LQKENI.